This entry concerns a single T cell receptor (beta chain). This entry comes from a study of blood T cell repertoires in COVID-19. Overall study context: PBMCs, B-cell-depleted T cells, or T cells provided the cDNA or gDNA that made up the material.

In the authors' workflow: Reference gene primer amplification gave nucleated cell count estimates. Clones were sequenced by immunoSEQ multiplex PCR, and TCRdb holds only the in-frame ones, with some missing. From that table come the V and J calls and clone size; the DNA was used to work out D and trimming. This sample has approximately 300,000 clones, with nearly 90% found just once. After removal of 7 bases from V and 6 bases from J, the junction contained 7 bases not matched to a gene. Germline-derived CDR1 and CDR2 are SNHLY and FYNNEI. The CDR3 totals 15 residues. Cohorts were determined from participant-reported clinical history.

The chain recombines TRBV2 with TRBJ1-6; 9 bases map to TRBD1. Specimen: PBMCs or T cells enriched from blood (not recorded which). The TCR comes from a woman in her thirties who had recovered from COVID-19. CDR3 DNA: TGTGCCAGCACACCTGGGGGACAGGGTAATTCACCCCTCCACTTT. This sequence encodes CASTPGGQGNSPLHF.